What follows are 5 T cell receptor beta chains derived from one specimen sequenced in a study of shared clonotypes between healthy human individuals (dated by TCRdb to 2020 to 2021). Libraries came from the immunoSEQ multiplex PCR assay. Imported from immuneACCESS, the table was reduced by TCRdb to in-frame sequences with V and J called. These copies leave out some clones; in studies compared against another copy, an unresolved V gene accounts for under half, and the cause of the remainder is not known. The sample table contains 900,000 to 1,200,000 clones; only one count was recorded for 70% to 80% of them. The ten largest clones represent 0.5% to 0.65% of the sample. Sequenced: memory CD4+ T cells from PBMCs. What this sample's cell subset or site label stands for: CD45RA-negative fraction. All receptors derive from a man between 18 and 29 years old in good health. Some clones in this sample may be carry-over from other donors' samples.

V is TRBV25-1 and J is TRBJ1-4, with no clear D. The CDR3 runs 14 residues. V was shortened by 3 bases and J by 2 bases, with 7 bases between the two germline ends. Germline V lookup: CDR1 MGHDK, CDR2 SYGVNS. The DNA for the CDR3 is TGTGCCAGCAGTGAGATAGCTACTAATGAAAAACTGTTTTTT. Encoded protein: CASSEIATNEKLFF.

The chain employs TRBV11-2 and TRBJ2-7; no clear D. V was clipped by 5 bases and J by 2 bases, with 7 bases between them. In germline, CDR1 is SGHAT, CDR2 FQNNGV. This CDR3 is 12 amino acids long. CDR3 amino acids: CASSPQAYEQYF. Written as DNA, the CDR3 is TGTGCCAGCAGCCCTCAGGCCTACGAGCAGTACTTC.

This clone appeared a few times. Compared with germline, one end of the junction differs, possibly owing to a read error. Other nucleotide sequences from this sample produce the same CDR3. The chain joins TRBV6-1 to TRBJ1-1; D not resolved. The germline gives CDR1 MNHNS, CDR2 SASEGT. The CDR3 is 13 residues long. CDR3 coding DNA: TGTGCCAGCAGTGGAAATGGCAACACCGAAGCTTTCTTT. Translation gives CASSGNGNTEAFF.

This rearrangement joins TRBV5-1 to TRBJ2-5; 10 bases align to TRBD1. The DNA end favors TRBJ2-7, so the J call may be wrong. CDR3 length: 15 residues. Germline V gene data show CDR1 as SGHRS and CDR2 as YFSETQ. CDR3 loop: CASSLSGTGVYEQYF. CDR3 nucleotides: TGCGCCAGCAGCTTGTCTGGGACAGGGGTCTACGAGCAGTACTTC.

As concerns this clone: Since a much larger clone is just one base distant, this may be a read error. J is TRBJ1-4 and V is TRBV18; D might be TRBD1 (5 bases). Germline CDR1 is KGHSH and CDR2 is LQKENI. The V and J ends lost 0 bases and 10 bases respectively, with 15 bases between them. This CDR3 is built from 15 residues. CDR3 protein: CASSPPSREGGKLFF. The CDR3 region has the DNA TGTGCCAGCTCACCACCGTCCAGGGAGGGTGGAAAACTGTTTTTT.